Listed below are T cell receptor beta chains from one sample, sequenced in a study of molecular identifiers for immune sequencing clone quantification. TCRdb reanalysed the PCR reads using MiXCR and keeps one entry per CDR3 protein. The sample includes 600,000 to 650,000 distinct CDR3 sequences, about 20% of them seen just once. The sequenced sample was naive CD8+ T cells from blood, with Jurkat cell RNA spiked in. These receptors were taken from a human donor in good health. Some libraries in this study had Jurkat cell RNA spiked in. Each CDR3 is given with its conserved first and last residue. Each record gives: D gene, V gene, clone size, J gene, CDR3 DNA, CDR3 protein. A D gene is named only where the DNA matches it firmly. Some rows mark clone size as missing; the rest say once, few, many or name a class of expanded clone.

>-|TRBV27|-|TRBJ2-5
TGTGCCAGCAGTATGGCGGTGCTCGGGGAGACCCAGTACTTC
CASSMAVLGETQYF
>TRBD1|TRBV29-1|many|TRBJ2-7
TGCAGCGTTGGACGAATGGGACAGGGTGAGCAGTACTTC
CSVGRMGQGEQYF
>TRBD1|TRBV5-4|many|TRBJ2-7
TGTGCCAGCAGCCCCTCCGGGACAGGGGGCTACGAGCAGTACTTC
CASSPSGTGGYEQYF
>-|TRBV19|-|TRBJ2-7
TGTGCCAGTAGTATCGGCTTCCCGAACTACGAGCAGTACTTC
CASSIGFPNYEQYF
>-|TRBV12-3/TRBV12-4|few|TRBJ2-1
TGTGCCAGCAGTATACAGGAAATCGGAGTCAATGAGCAGTTCTTC
CASSIQEIGVNEQFF
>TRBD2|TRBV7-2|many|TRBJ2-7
TGTGCCAGCAGCTTATTAGGGACTAGTCAAAGGGCGGCCTACGAGCAGTACTTC
CASSLLGTSQRAAYEQYF
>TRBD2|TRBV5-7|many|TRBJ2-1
TGTGCCAGCCTCACCTGGGAAAACTCACCGGGACTAGCGATGAATGAGCAGTTCTTC
CASLTWENSPGLAMNEQFF
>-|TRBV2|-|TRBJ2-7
TGTGCCAGCGGACATAGGTACGAGCAGTACTTC
CASGHRYEQYF
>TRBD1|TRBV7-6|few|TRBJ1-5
TGTGCCAGCAGCCTTGGGACAGGGGTTAGTCAGCCCCAGCATTTT
CASSLGTGVSQPQHF
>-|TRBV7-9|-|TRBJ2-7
TGTGCCAGCAGCCCTCCGGACAAGACCTACGAGCAGTACTTC
CASSPPDKTYEQYF
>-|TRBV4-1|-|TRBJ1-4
TGCGCCAGTAGCCGAAATCCGGGAGTCAGTGGTGAAAAACTGTTTTTT
CASSRNPGVSGEKLFF
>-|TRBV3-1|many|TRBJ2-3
TGTGCCAGCAGCCCTACGGTCTCTCAGGGTCAGTCGCAGTATTTT
CASSPTVSQGQSQYF
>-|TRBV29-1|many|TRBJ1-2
TGCAGCGTTTGGAGTCTACAAATGGACTATGGCTACACCTTC
CSVWSLQMDYGYTF
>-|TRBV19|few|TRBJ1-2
TGTGCCAGCTGGTCTACTGAGTTGTATGGCTACACCTTC
CASWSTELYGYTF
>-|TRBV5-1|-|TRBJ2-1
TGCGCCAGCAGCTTGGCCGAGGGCTTAAATGAGCAGTTCTTC
CASSLAEGLNEQFF
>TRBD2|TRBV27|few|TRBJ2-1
TGTGCCAGCAGTTTCCCTCAACTAGCGGGAGGGTACAATGAGCAGTTCTTC
CASSFPQLAGGYNEQFF
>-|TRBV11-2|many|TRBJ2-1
TGTGCCAGCAGCAATTACAATGAGCAGTTCTTC
CASSNYNEQFF
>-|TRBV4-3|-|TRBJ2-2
TGCGCCAGCAGCCAAGATTGGGGGCGTACCGGGGAGCTGTTTTTT
CASSQDWGRTGELFF
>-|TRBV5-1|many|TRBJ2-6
TGCGCCAGCAGCTTGGGTCCTGGCGCAGGGACCTCTGGGGCCAACGTCCTGACTTTC
CASSLGPGAGTSGANVLTF
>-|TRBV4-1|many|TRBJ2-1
TGCGCCAGCAGCCAAGATGCGGGTGAACGGTACAATGAGCAGTTCTTC
CASSQDAGERYNEQFF
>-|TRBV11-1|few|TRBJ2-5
TGTGCCAGCAGCCCTTCAGGGGTCGATCAAGAGACCCAGTACTTC
CASSPSGVDQETQYF
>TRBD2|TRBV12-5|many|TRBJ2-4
TGTGCTAGTGGACCCCAAGGACGGGGGGTCAAAAACATTCAGTACTTC
CASGPQGRGVKNIQYF
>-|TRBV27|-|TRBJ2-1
TGTGCCAGCAGTTTTTCCCATCTTGCGAGCAATGAGCAGTCCTTC
CASSFSHLASNEQSF
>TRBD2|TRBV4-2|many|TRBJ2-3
TGTGCCAGCAGCCCTCTGGATTGGACTAGAGTTGGCACAGATACGCAGTATTTT
CASSPLDWTRVGTDTQYF
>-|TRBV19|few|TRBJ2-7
TGTGCCAGTAGTATTGGGGCTACTGGCGAGCAGTACTTC
CASSIGATGEQYF
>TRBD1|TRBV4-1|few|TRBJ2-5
TGCGCCAGCAGCCAAGATTCGACAGGGGGTGGACTTGGGCTTTTGGGTCTCCAAGAGACCCAGTACTTC
CASSQDSTGGGLGLLGLQETQYF
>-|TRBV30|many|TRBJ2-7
TGTGCCTGGAGACCCACCCGGGGCCGGAACTACGAGCAGTACTTC
CAWRPTRGRNYEQYF
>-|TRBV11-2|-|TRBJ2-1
TGTGCCAGCATACGGGGCCCGAACCACTACAATGAGCAGTTCTTC
CASIRGPNHYNEQFF
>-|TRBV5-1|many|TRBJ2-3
TGCGCCAGCCTCATGGGAGATACGCAGTATTTT
CASLMGDTQYF
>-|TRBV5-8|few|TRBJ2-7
TGTGCCAGCAGCTTCGCGGACGTCTACGAGCAGTACTTC
CASSFADVYEQYF
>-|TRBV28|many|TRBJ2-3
TGTGCCAGCAGTTGGGCTAGCGATATTGTAGATACGCAGTATTTT
CASSWASDIVDTQYF
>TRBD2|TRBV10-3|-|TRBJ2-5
TGTGCCATCAGTGAGTCGAAAGAGGCTAGCGGGAGACAAGAGACCCAGTACTTC
CAISESKEASGRQETQYF
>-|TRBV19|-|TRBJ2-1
TGTGCCAGTACTATCGGGGCCCCAGCGGCTAATGAGCAGTTCTTC
CASTIGAPAANEQFF
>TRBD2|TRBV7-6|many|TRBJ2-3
TGTGCCAGCACCGCCGTGGGGGGGACGGGCACAGATACGCAGTATTTT
CASTAVGGTGTDTQYF
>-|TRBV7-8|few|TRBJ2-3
TGTGCCAGCAGCCTTCCGAGGAGCACAGATACGCAGTATTTT
CASSLPRSTDTQYF
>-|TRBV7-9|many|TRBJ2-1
TGTGCCAGCAGCCCGGCCCTCAGCTTGGATGAGCAGTTCTTC
CASSPALSLDEQFF
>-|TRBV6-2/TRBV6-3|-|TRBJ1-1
TGTGCCAGCAGTTACGAGCGTAAGGTGGGGGTCATGAACACTGAAGCTTTCTTT
CASSYERKVGVMNTEAFF
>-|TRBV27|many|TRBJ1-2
TGTGCCAGCAGTTTATCGAGTCTAACCAACTATGGCTACACCTTC
CASSLSSLTNYGYTF
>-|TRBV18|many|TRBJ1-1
TGTGCCAGCTCACCGGAAACTGAAGCTTTCTTT
CASSPETEAFF